This T cell receptor (beta chain) is drawn from a study of T-cell reconstitution after alpha-beta-depleted transplantation in children. Comments on this clonotype: An end of the junction differs from the germline gene, which may be a read error.

The CDR3 has 15 residues. CDR1 and CDR2 (germline): DFQATT, SNEGSKA (reference sequence). Preparation of the TCRbeta library used unique molecular identifiers. TCRdb passed the PCR reads through MiXCR, listing each CDR3 protein once. This table holds roughly 400,000 distinct CDR3 sequences, 20% found once. The sequence came from a human donor who donated a stem cell graft to a child with acute myeloid leukemia. Sample: PBMCs from the stem cell graft donor, taken from the stem cell graft. The chain employs TRBV20-1 and TRBJ1-3, with D hard to call. CDR3 nucleotides: TGCTGTGCTAGAGACCCAGGCCGCTCTGGAAACACCATATATTTT. Its translation is CCARDPGRSGNTIYF.